Listed below are T cell receptor beta chains from one sample, sequenced in a study of response to subunit inactivated influenza vaccine. TCRdb independently ran MiXCR on the RT-PCR reads; one entry per CDR3 protein. The sample has 450,000 to 600,000 distinct CDR3 sequences; around 8% are singletons. The sample in question was PBMCs from blood, obtained about 23 months after vaccination. The receptors derive from a man aged 45 to 75 who received an inactivated influenza vaccine. The CDR3 runs from the conserved cysteine through the conserved F or W. The D gene is left open where the match is weak. A clone size is listed for some rows: how often the clone was seen (once, few, many), or a class if it is expanded.

J gene,clone size,V gene,D gene,CDR3 DNA,CDR3 protein
TRBJ2-7,many,TRBV12-3/TRBV12-4,.,TGTGCCAGCAGTTTTTACGGTATTCAAACCTACGAGCAGTACTTC,CASSFYGIQTYEQYF
TRBJ2-7,.,TRBV4-2,.,TGTGCCAGCAGCCAAGATCGGGGACAATCTTACGAGCAGTACTTC,CASSQDRGQSYEQYF
TRBJ2-7,.,TRBV12-3/TRBV12-4,.,TGTGCCAGCAGTATGACTCCGGGGAAATCCTACGAGCAGTACTTC,CASSMTPGKSYEQYF
TRBJ1-2,many,TRBV12-3/TRBV12-4,.,TGTGCCAGCAGTTTGGGCTCAGCTAACTATGGCTACACCTTC,CASSLGSANYGYTF
TRBJ2-7,few,TRBV7-9,.,TGTGCCAGCAGTTCTTGGGACAACTACGAGCAGTACTTC,CASSSWDNYEQYF
TRBJ2-1,.,TRBV5-1,.,TGCGCCAGCAGCTTGATAGGGGAAAAGTACAATGAGCAGTTCTTC,CASSLIGEKYNEQFF
TRBJ1-5,many,TRBV5-6,TRBD1,TGTGCCAGCAGCTTGGGACAGGGTGGATATAGCAATCAGCCCCAGCATTTT,CASSLGQGGYSNQPQHF
TRBJ2-7,few,TRBV5-5,.,TGTGCCAGCAGCTCAACATCGGGTCTGCGGGAGCAGTACTTC,CASSSTSGLREQYF
TRBJ2-1,.,TRBV7-3,TRBD2,TGTGCCAGCAGCTTTTCCGGGACTAGCGGGAGTTTTATATACAATGAGCAGTTCTTC,CASSFSGTSGSFIYNEQFF
TRBJ2-5,many,TRBV29-1,.,TGCAGCGTTGCTGCGACAGTTGAGACCCAGTACTTC,CSVAATVETQYF
TRBJ2-3,.,TRBV7-2,TRBD1,TGTGCCAGCAGCGACAGGGTCACAGATACGCAGTATTTT,CASSDRVTDTQYF
TRBJ2-3,few,TRBV2,TRBD2,TGTGCCAGCAGCGGGACTAGCGGGATAGATACGCAGTATTTT,CASSGTSGIDTQYF
TRBJ2-3,few,TRBV5-6,TRBD1,TGTGCCAGCAGCGAGACCGGGACAGGGGGTGCAGATACGCAGTATTTT,CASSETGTGGADTQYF
TRBJ2-3,few,TRBV20-1,TRBD2,TGCAGTGCTAGAGACCGTGTTCTAGCGGGATCGGATACGCAGTATTTT,CSARDRVLAGSDTQYF
TRBJ2-7,many,TRBV27,.,TGTGCCAGCAGGTCATACCCTTACGAGCAGTACTTC,CASRSYPYEQYF
TRBJ2-7,.,TRBV7-2,TRBD1,TGTGCCAGCAGCCCAGACAGGGCCTCCCGCTACGAGCAGTACTTC,CASSPDRASRYEQYF
TRBJ2-7,few,TRBV7-8,TRBD1,TGTGCCAGCAGCTTTGGGGACAGGGGGAGGGAGCAGTACTTC,CASSFGDRGREQYF
TRBJ1-2,.,TRBV4-3,.,TGCGCCAGCAGCCAAGGTTTAGTAGGACCAAACCTCAACTTC,CASSQGLVGPNLNF
TRBJ1-6,many,TRBV7-6,.,TGTGCCAGCAGCTCTAGGCTCGGACAGATGAATTCACCCCTCCACTTT,CASSSRLGQMNSPLHF
TRBJ1-2,few,TRBV7-6,.,TGTGCCAGCAGCGTTCGGGCGGGGGACGGTGCCGGCTATGGCTACACCTTC,CASSVRAGDGAGYGYTF
TRBJ1-5,many,TRBV12-3/TRBV12-4,.,TGTGCCAGCAGTTTATTCGCCGGGGCGAGCAATCAGCCCCAGCATTTT,CASSLFAGASNQPQHF
TRBJ1-1,.,TRBV12-3/TRBV12-4,.,TGTGCCAGCAGTTTAGGCGGGACATTTTTCTTT,CASSLGGTFFF
TRBJ2-3,.,TRBV2,.,TGTGCCAGCAGTGATCCGCGGAGGAGCACAGATACGCAGTATTTT,CASSDPRRSTDTQYF
TRBJ1-1,.,TRBV5-1,.,TGCGCCAGCAGCTTGGACATCGGATACACTGAAGCTTTCTTT,CASSLDIGYTEAFF
TRBJ1-6,few,TRBV14,.,TGTGCCAGCAGCCAAAACCACCGGAATTCACCCCTCCACTTT,CASSQNHRNSPLHF
TRBJ2-3,many,TRBV5-1,.,TGCGCCAGCAGCCTACGGGAGGATACGCAGTATTTT,CASSLREDTQYF
TRBJ1-5,.,TRBV6-1,TRBD1,TGTGCCAGCATAAACCGACAGGGGTGGAATGCTCAGCATTTT,CASINRQGWNAQHF
TRBJ1-5,many,TRBV20-1,TRBD1,TGCAGTGCTAAAAGGACAGGGGGAAGCAATCAGCCCCAGCATTTT,CSAKRTGGSNQPQHF
TRBJ2-1,.,TRBV4-3,TRBD2,TGCGCCAGCAGCCAAAGACTAGCGGGAGAGGGTAAGAACAATGAGCAGTTCTTC,CASSQRLAGEGKNNEQFF
TRBJ1-2,many,TRBV4-3,.,TGCGCCAGCAGCCAAGAGCCAGGGGCGGGCTACACCTTC,CASSQEPGAGYTF
TRBJ2-5,few,TRBV27,.,TGTGCCAGCCCTGACCAAGAGACCCAGTACTTC,CASPDQETQYF
TRBJ2-1,.,TRBV28,.,TGTGCCAGCAGTTTATGGGCCGGGGTCAATGAGCAGTTCTTC,CASSLWAGVNEQFF
TRBJ2-5,.,TRBV5-1,.,TGCGCCAGCAGCTTGGTAACTGGCCAAGAGACCCAGTACTTC,CASSLVTGQETQYF
TRBJ1-1,few,TRBV5-1,.,TGCGCCAGCAGCCGGGGGGCAGGTTCGGACACTGAAGCTTTCTTT,CASSRGAGSDTEAFF
TRBJ1-3,.,TRBV6-1,.,TGTGCCAGCACCAAAGGGGCAGGGAGTGTTGCTGGAAACACCATATATTTT,CASTKGAGSVAGNTIYF
TRBJ1-1,many,TRBV29-1,.,TGCAGCGTGGGGGAGTTATACACTGAAGCTTTCTTT,CSVGELYTEAFF
TRBJ2-3,few,TRBV6-5,TRBD2,TGTGCCAGCAGTTACTCGGCGGGACTAGCGGGAAGCACAGATACGCAGTATTTT,CASSYSAGLAGSTDTQYF
TRBJ1-1,many,TRBV20-1,.,TGCAGTGCTAGAGTTGGAATATCGAACACTGAAGCTTTCTTT,CSARVGISNTEAFF
TRBJ2-5,many,TRBV5-1,.,TGCGCCAGCAGCTCTCAGGGTACAGAGACCCAGTACTTC,CASSSQGTETQYF
TRBJ2-1,.,TRBV7-4,TRBD2,TGTGCCAGCAGCGCGAAACTAGCGGGGGGGCCCTACAATGAGCAGTTCTTC,CASSAKLAGGPYNEQFF
TRBJ2-7,few,TRBV25-1,.,TGTGCCAGCAGGGGCATCCACTACGAGCAGTACTTC,CASRGIHYEQYF
TRBJ1-3,many,TRBV4-3,.,TGCGCCAGCAGCCAAGATTACACAGGGTATGGAAACACCATATATTTT,CASSQDYTGYGNTIYF
TRBJ1-3,.,TRBV28,.,TGTGCCAGCAGTCCCCTGACAGCTGGAAACACCATATATTTT,CASSPLTAGNTIYF
TRBJ2-1,few,TRBV12-3/TRBV12-4,TRBD2,TGTGCCAGCAGTTTGTCCCGGGAGGGCCAAAATGAGCAGTTCTTC,CASSLSREGQNEQFF
TRBJ2-5,few,TRBV5-6,.,TGTGCCAGCAGCTTGGCCGTAGGGTGGGAGACCCAGTACTTC,CASSLAVGWETQYF
TRBJ1-1,.,TRBV11-2,TRBD1,TGTGCCAGCAGGCAGGGGGCTGACACTGAAGCTTTCTTT,CASRQGADTEAFF
TRBJ2-6,.,TRBV4-3,.,TGCGCCAGCAGCCAAACGACCACCGGATGGGCTGGGGCCAACGTCCTGACTTTC,CASSQTTTGWAGANVLTF
TRBJ2-1,many,TRBV11-2,.,TGTGCCAGCAGTACCCTAGGGGGGCATGAGCAGTTCTTC,CASSTLGGHEQFF
TRBJ1-1,.,TRBV3-1,.,TGTGCCAGCAGCCTTGCGGGTCTGGCTAGTGAAGCTTTCTTT,CASSLAGLASEAFF
TRBJ2-1,.,TRBV18,TRBD1,TGTGCCAGCTCGTTCGCCGGGACAGGGTCTGATGAGCAGTTCTTC,CASSFAGTGSDEQFF
TRBJ2-1,few,TRBV6-2/TRBV6-3,.,TGTGCCAGCAGTGACAGTGGGGGGGCGAATGAGCAGTTCTTC,CASSDSGGANEQFF
TRBJ2-1,few,TRBV29-1,TRBD1,TGCAGCGTTCTTGACAGGGTAGGAAACAATGAGCAGTTCTTC,CSVLDRVGNNEQFF
TRBJ1-2,few,TRBV20-1,.,TGCAGTGCTAGATCGCACTCTTATGGCTACACCTTC,CSARSHSYGYTF